Listed below are T cell receptor beta chains from one sample, sequenced in a study of control samples from healthy donors and cancer patients. The data were produced by immunoSEQ multiplex PCR, yet TCRdb's version contains in-frame clones alone and is incomplete. The sample consists of about 190,000 clones, roughly nine tenths of them appearing once. Sequencing was performed on blood. The receptor set was obtained from a man younger than 45 in good health. Each CDR3 is given with its conserved first and last residue. A D gene is named only where the DNA matches it firmly. A row's size may be missing; if present it is once, few, many or a size class.

TRBV19,TRBJ1-1,-,once,13,TGTGCCAGTAGTCTGACTGGGAACACTGAAGCTTTCTTT,CASSLTGNTEAFF
TRBV27,TRBJ2-1,TRBD1,-,14,TGTGCCAGCAGTGGGGACAGGACATACAATGAGCAGTTCTTC,CASSGDRTYNEQFF
TRBV7-9,TRBJ1-6,TRBD1,-,17,TGTGCCAGCAGCTTATTATTAGGGGGCCGACATAATTCACCCCTCCACTTT,CASSLLLGGRHNSPLHF
TRBV5-6,TRBJ1-1,TRBD1,-,14,TGTGCCAGCAGCCCCCAGCCAGGGGGCACTGAAGCTTTCTTT,CASSPQPGGTEAFF
TRBV5-1,TRBJ2-3,-,-,17,TGCGCCAGCAGCTGGTTAGCCGACACAGAGGCGACAGATACGCAGTATTTT,CASSWLADTEATDTQYF
TRBV15,TRBJ2-5,-,-,15,TGTGCCACCAGCAGAGATTCCGGGGGGCGGGAGACCCAGTACTTC,CATSRDSGGRETQYF
TRBV14,TRBJ1-5,-,few,13,TGTGCCAGCAGCCGAAACAGCAATCAGCCCCAGCATTTT,CASSRNSNQPQHF
TRBV11-2,TRBJ2-1,-,-,12,TGTGCCAGCAGCTTAGAAAGGAATGAGCAGTTCTTC,CASSLERNEQFF
TRBV11-2,TRBJ1-6,-,once,13,TGTGCCAGCAGCTTAGACGGCTATTCACCCCTCCACTTT,CASSLDGYSPLHF
TRBV9,TRBJ1-2,-,-,12,TGTGCCAGCAGCGTGCCCAGTAATGGCTACACCTTC,CASSVPSNGYTF
TRBV5-4,TRBJ2-3,TRBD2,-,18,TGTGCCAGCAGCTCGGGACTAGCGGGGGGGCATAGCACAGATACGCAGTATTTT,CASSSGLAGGHSTDTQYF
TRBV6-5,TRBJ1-6,TRBD1,-,13,TGTGCCACCTTCCGAGACAGGGGGTCACCCCTCCACTTT,CATFRDRGSPLHF
TRBV4-1,TRBJ1-5,-,-,17,TGCGCCAGCAGCCAGACCGCGGACCGCTATAGCAATCAGCCCCAGCATTTT,CASSQTADRYSNQPQHF
TRBV24-1,TRBJ2-3,-,-,13,TGTGCCACCAGTGTGGGGGCAACAGATACGCAGTATTTT,CATSVGATDTQYF
TRBV4-1,TRBJ2-1,-,-,13,TGCGCCAGCAGCCAAGCCCCCAATGATGAGCAGTTCTTC,CASSQAPNDEQFF
TRBV20-1,TRBJ1-2,-,-,13,TGCAGTGCTAGTGAGGTGGGGGGTGATGGCTACACCTTC,CSASEVGGDGYTF
TRBV11-2,TRBJ1-1,TRBD1,-,14,TGTGCCAGCAGTAGTCGACAGGGAATCCCTGAAGCTTTCTTT,CASSSRQGIPEAFF
TRBV7-3,TRBJ2-1,-,-,13,TGTGCCAGCAGTTCAGGGGATTACAATGAGCAGTTCTTC,CASSSGDYNEQFF
TRBV10-1,TRBJ1-6,TRBD1,-,15,TGCGCCAACCGTAGGGGGGACAGGGCTAATTCACCCCTCCACTTT,CANRRGDRANSPLHF
TRBV5-8,TRBJ2-7,TRBD1,-,15,TGTGCCAGCAGCCTCAGACAGGGGCAGCCCTACGAGCAGTACTTC,CASSLRQGQPYEQYF
TRBV6-6,TRBJ2-5,-,-,14,TGTGCCAGCAGGCCACGTAGTCCACAAGAGACCCAGTACTTC,CASRPRSPQETQYF
TRBV19,TRBJ2-2,TRBD2,-,17,TGTGCCAGTACCGGACTAGCGGGGCCTCGAGGCACCGGGGAGCTGTTTTTT,CASTGLAGPRGTGELFF
TRBV29-1,TRBJ1-1,TRBD1,-,13,TGCAGCGTTCGGACAGGGGGGGTGACTGAAGCTTTCTTT,CSVRTGGVTEAFF
TRBV19,TRBJ1-4,-,-,14,TGTGCCAGTACCCCGGGACCCATCTTCGGGGAACTGTTTTTT,CASTPGPIFGELFF
TRBV15,TRBJ2-7,TRBD2,once,14,TGTGCCACCAGCAGAGGAGGGACTACCTACGAGCAGTACTTC,CATSRGGTTYEQYF
TRBV9,TRBJ1-6,-,-,14,TGTGCCAGCAGCGTAGGACGGGGTAATTCACCCCTCCACTTT,CASSVGRGNSPLHF
TRBV7-3,TRBJ2-1,TRBD2,-,12,TGTGCCAGCAGCTTAGGGGAGGGTGAGCAGTTCTTC,CASSLGEGEQFF
TRBV18,TRBJ1-6,-,-,15,TGTGCCAGCTCACCGGACAGCTCCTATAATTCACCCCTCCACTTT,CASSPDSSYNSPLHF
TRBV6-2/TRBV6-3,TRBJ2-7,-,-,13,TGTGCCAGCGGCCGGGACATCGCCTACGAGCAGTACTTC,CASGRDIAYEQYF
TRBV19,TRBJ1-2,TRBD1,-,16,TGTGCCAGTAGTATTCCTTTGGGACAGGGGAACTATGGCTACACCTTC,CASSIPLGQGNYGYTF
TRBV14,TRBJ1-2,-,-,14,TGTGCCAGCAGCCAAGAGGTGGGCGACTATGGCTACACCTTC,CASSQEVGDYGYTF
TRBV11-3,TRBJ2-2,-,-,18,TGTGCCAGCAGCTCCCCCGGAGGAGCGGCCCTGAACACCGGGGAGCTGTTTTTT,CASSSPGGAALNTGELFF
TRBV23-1,TRBJ2-6,-,once,16,TGCGCCAGCAGTCAACGGGGCAACTCTGGGGCCAACGTCCTGACTTTC,CASSQRGNSGANVLTF
TRBV19,TRBJ1-6,-,-,14,TGTGCCAGTAGTATGGGCAGTTATAATTCACCCCTCCACTTT,CASSMGSYNSPLHF
TRBV30,TRBJ1-4,-,-,14,TGTGCCTGGAGTCCGACTGCAACTAATGAAAAACTGTTTTTT,CAWSPTATNEKLFF
TRBV3-1/TRBV3-2,TRBJ2-3,-,-,12,TGTGCCAGCAGCTGGCTAGGGACCTCCCCGTATTTT,CASSWLGTSPYF
TRBV7-3,TRBJ2-3,-,-,15,TGTGCCAGCAGCTCCCAGACAGTGAGCACAGATACGCAGTATTTT,CASSSQTVSTDTQYF
TRBV10-1,TRBJ2-1,-,-,13,TGCGCCAGCAGTTCTACCCTGGGCAATGAGCAGTTCTTC,CASSSTLGNEQFF